These 11 T cell receptor beta chains were all obtained from the same sample, sequenced in a study of cytomegalovirus exposure and HLA in healthy donors. With 60 Vbeta and 13 Jbeta primers, the PCR was carried out. TCRdb's copy holds only in-frame clones and misses some; the assay was immunoSEQ multiplex PCR. This table holds some 98,000 clones, about 81% found once. The sample taken for sequencing was PBMCs. The receptors derive from a man between 35 and 55 years old in good health and CMV-seronegative.

CDR3 sequence: CASRSGETQYF. The CDR3 coding sequence is TGTGCCAGTCGGTCGGGGGAGACCCAGTACTTC. The rearrangement links TRBV2 to TRBJ2-5; the D gene is possibly TRBD2 (5 bases). Germline V gene sequence: CDR1 SNHLY, CDR2 FYNNEI. This CDR3 comprises 11 residues. Trimming took off 9 bases at V and 5 bases at J, with 10 bases between the two ends.

This clone was detected only once. The chain links TRBV6-1 to TRBJ1-4, with D maybe TRBD1 (6 bases). The CDR3 totals 15 residues. Trimming left V 3 bases short and J 0 bases short, with 8 bases between. Germline V lookup: CDR1 MNHNS, CDR2 SASEGT. CDR3 nucleotide sequence: TGTGCCAGCAGTGAGGACAGTGCAACTAATGAAAAACTGTTTTTT. This encodes CASSEDSATNEKLFF.

The chain recombines TRBV30 with TRBJ1-6, with a possible D match to TRBD1 (5 bases). Per germline, CDR1 GTSNPN and CDR2 SVGIG (reference sequence). Trimming took 1 base from V and 9 from J, leaving 10 bases between them. CDR3 size: 13 residues. CDR3 in DNA: TGTGCCTGGAGTGCAGGGATCGGTTCACCCCTCCACTTT. It yields the protein CAWSAGIGSPLHF.

This chain uses TRBV21-1 with TRBJ2-5; the D call of TRBD1 is as the table states it, not checked on the DNA. TRBV21-1 is a recognized pseudogene. The CDR3 is 14 residues long. CDR3 DNA sequence: TGTGCCAGCAGCAAAGGTGGACATCAGGAGACCCAGTACTTC. Its translation: CASSKGGHQETQYF.

The rearrangement links TRBV27 to TRBJ1-4, with 8 nucleotides matching TRBD1. V gave up 9 bases and J gave up 4 bases; unmatched junction bases: 7. The CDR3 sequence is 14 residues long. Germline V gene lookup returns CDR1 MNHEY and CDR2 SMNVEV (reference sequence). CDR3 bases: TGTGCCAGTAGAAACAGGGGGGTTAATGAAAAACTGTTTTTT. It specifies CASRNRGVNEKLFF.

This clone was seen a handful of times. This chain connects TRBV5-1 to TRBJ1-5; TRBD1 matches at 8 bases. The V and J ends lost 4 bases and 3 bases, in that order; junction bases with no gene match: 3. Germline V lookup: CDR1 SGHRS, CDR2 YFSETQ. The CDR3 is 14 amino acids. CDR3 sequence (DNA): TGCGCCAGCAGCGAGGGACAGGCCAATCAGCCCCAGCATTTT. Protein sequence: CASSEGQANQPQHF.

This clone was found once. The chain employs TRBV6-4 and TRBJ2-1; TRBD2 is a possible D gene (7 bases). The ends were cut back, 7 bases at V and 5 bases at J, with 12 bases in the middle. This CDR3 is 13 amino acids long. Germline values: CDR1 MRHNA, CDR2 SNTAGT. Here the CDR3 DNA reads TGTGCCAGCAAGAGGGGGGGGGACAATGAGCAGTTCTTC. Protein: CASKRGGDNEQFF.

The chain is built from TRBV5-1 and TRBJ2-1; 9 positions agree with TRBD1. Germline V gene lookup returns CDR1 SGHRS and CDR2 YFSETQ. The CDR3 runs to 15 residues. Trimming removed 4 bases from V and 2 bases from J; junction bases left unmatched: 4. CDR3 in amino acids: CASSPGDRAYNEQFF. Here the CDR3 DNA reads TGCGCCAGCAGCCCAGGGGACAGGGCCTACAATGAGCAGTTCTTC. The variable domain in full, completed from reference TRBV5-1 and TRBJ2-1, reads KAGVTQTPRYLIKTRGQQVTLSCSPISGHRSVSWYQQTPGQGLQFLFEYFSETQRNKGNFPGRFSGRQFSNSRSEMNVSTLELGDSALYLCASSPGDRAYNEQFFGPGTRLTVL.

The chain links TRBV2 to TRBJ1-3, with TRBD1 identical over 7 bases. Germline CDR1 and CDR2: SNHLY and FYNNEI. V shed 6 bases and J 2 bases; nucleotides not matched to a gene: 7. The CDR3 has 15 residues. The CDR3, as DNA: TGTGCCAGCAGAGTTGACAGGGCGACTGGAAACACCATATATTTT. Protein sequence: CASRVDRATGNTIYF.

In DNA form, the CDR3 reads TGCAGCGCCGCCCTTAGGGGGGGGGCTCCATTCTACGAGCAGTACTTC. Translated, it gives CSAALRGGAPFYEQYF. The J gene is TRBJ2-7, the V gene TRBV29-1; perhaps TRBD2 as D (7 bases). Germline CDR1 and CDR2: SQVTM and ANQGSEA. The length of the CDR3 is 16 residues. The V and J ends lost 7 bases and 3 bases respectively, with 25 bases between them.

The V gene is TRBV28, the J gene TRBJ1-1, with D perhaps matching TRBD1 (6 bases). V was clipped by 6 bases and J by 4 bases, with 18 bases between them. Germline assignment: CDR1 MDHEN and CDR2 SYDVKM. There are 15 residues in the CDR3. CDR3 nucleotide sequence: TGTGCCAGCAGCCAATTTCTGGTAGGGGGCACTGAAGCTTTCTTT. This gives the protein CASSQFLVGGTEAFF.